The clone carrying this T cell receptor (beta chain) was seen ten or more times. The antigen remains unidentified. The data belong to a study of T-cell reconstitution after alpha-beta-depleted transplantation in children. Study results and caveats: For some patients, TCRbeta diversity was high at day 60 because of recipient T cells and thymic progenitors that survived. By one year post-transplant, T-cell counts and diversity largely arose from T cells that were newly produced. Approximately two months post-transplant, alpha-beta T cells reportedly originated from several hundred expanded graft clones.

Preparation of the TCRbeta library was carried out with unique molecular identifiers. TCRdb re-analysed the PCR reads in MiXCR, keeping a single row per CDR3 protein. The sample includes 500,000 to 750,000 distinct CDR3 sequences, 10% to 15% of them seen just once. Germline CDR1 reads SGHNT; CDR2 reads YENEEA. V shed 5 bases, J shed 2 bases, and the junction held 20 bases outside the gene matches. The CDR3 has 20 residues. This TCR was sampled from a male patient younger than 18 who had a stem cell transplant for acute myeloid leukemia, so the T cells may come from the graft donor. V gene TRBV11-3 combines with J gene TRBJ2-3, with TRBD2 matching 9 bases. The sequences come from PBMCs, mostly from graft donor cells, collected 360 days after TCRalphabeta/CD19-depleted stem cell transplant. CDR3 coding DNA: TGTGCCAGCAGCCAGGGAAGGGGAGGACTAGCGTCACGACACACAGATACGCAGTATTTT. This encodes CASSQGRGGLASRHTDTQYF.